Following are 16 T cell receptor beta chains from one sample sequenced in a study of CXCR3-negative and CXCR3-positive naive CD8 T cells. TRB cDNA libraries were made by UMI-labeled 5' RACE. For each CDR3 protein, TCRdb gives one entry from its re-call of the 5' RACE reads, without DNA. The sample table includes some 8,200 distinct CDR3 sequences. Sequences were obtained from naive CXCR3- CD8+ T cells from blood. Subset given: CD45RO-CCR7+CD27+CD95- naive CD8+ T cells lacking CXCR3 (TNR3-). The receptors originated from a human donor in good health. Some clones in this sample may be carry-over from other donors' samples.

This sequence joins TRBV18 and TRBJ2-1; TCRdb indicates TRBD1, and absent DNA this call remains unverified. There are 16 residues in the CDR3. Germline CDR1 is KGHSH and CDR2 is LQKENI. CDR3 loop: CASSPSGTSSYNEQFF. Combining the CDR3 with reference TRBV18 and TRBJ2-1 gives the whole variable domain NAGVMQNPRHLVRRRGQEARLRCSPMKGHSHVYWYRQLPEEGLKFMVYLQKENIIDESGMPKERFSAEFPKEGPSILRIQQVVRGDSAAYFCASSPSGTSSYNEQFFGPGTRLTVL.

The chain uses TRBV29-1 and TRBJ1-1; as DNA is missing, the TRBD1 call by TCRdb cannot be tested. The length of the CDR3 is 14 residues. Germline V gene lookup returns CDR1 SQVTM and CDR2 ANQGSEA. CDR3 sequence: CSGRGQLMNTEASF. Full variable domain (remainder filled in from reference TRBV29-1 and TRBJ1-1): SAVISQKPSRDICQRGTSLTIQCQVDSQVTMMFWYRQQPGQSLTLIATANQGSEATYESGFVIDKFPISRPNLTFSTLTVSNMSPEDSSIYLCSGRGQLMNTEASFGQGTRLTVV.

The chain uses TRBV5-1 and TRBJ1-2; lacking DNA, the TRBD1 call made by TCRdb goes unchecked. Germline lookup yields CDR1 SGHRS and CDR2 YFSETQ. This CDR3 is 14 amino acids long. The CDR3 loop is CASSSRDRVHGYTF.

This chain links TRBV6-6 with TRBJ1-5. Per the germline V gene, CDR1 is MNHNY and CDR2 is SVGAGI (reference sequence). CDR3 length: 16 residues. This chain's CDR3 is CASSYSFSDSNQPQHF.

The chain carries TRBV29-1 and TRBJ2-2; TCRdb's assignment of TRBD1 cannot be checked, as there is no DNA. The V gene's germline CDR1 is SQVTM and CDR2 ANQGSEA. CDR3 size: 15 residues. CDR3 region: CSVEQGAPHTGELFF.

The J gene is TRBJ2-7, the V gene TRBV5-1; TCRdb calls TRBD1, which cannot be checked without DNA. Germline V gene data show CDR1 as SGHRS and CDR2 as YFSETQ. There are 14 residues in the CDR3. The CDR3 is CASSQGTGAYEQYF.

In terms of frequency, this clonotype is medium-sized. The chain links TRBV28 to TRBJ2-1. This CDR3 has 15 amino acids. CDR1 is MDHEN and CDR2 is SYDVKM in the germline V gene. This CDR3 reads CASSPDGSSYNEQFF.

The J gene is TRBJ2-5, the V gene TRBV2. This CDR3 contains 14 residues. Looked up from germline, CDR1 is SNHLY and CDR2 is FYNNEI. The CDR3 here is CASSEWQSQETQYF.

In terms of frequency, this clonotype is medium-sized (0.01 to 0.1%). The rearrangement links TRBV20-1 to TRBJ2-3. The germline CDR1 and CDR2 sequences are DFQATT and SNEGSKA (reference sequence). This CDR3 is built from 12 residues. CDR3 protein: CSARDVTDTQYF.

Considering frequency, this clonotype is medium-sized (0.01 to 0.1%). The chain joins TRBV3-1 to TRBJ1-1. Germline V CDR1 and CDR2: LGHDT, YNNKEL (reference sequence). CDR3 length: 15 residues. This chain's CDR3 is CASSQVVSLSAEAFF.

Measured by frequency, this clonotype is medium-sized. The chain uses TRBV7-9 and TRBJ1-1; the D call of TRBD1 rests on TCRdb alone, since no DNA is present to check it. Per germline, CDR1 SEHNR and CDR2 FQNEAQ (reference sequence). The CDR3 runs to 15 residues. This chain's CDR3 is CASSPLQGVGTEAFF.

This sequence joins TRBV11-3 and TRBJ1-1; TCRdb's D call, TRBD1, is unchecked because there is no DNA. Per the germline V gene, CDR1 is SGHNT and CDR2 is YENEEA. CDR3 length: 16 amino acids. CDR3 region: CASSLDGGRLRAEAFF.

The chain couples TRBV5-1 to TRBJ1-1. Germline CDR1 and CDR2: SGHRS and YFSETQ. CDR3 length: 13 residues. The chain's CDR3 is CGSSPDVNTEAFF.

By frequency, this clonotype is medium-sized. The V and J genes are TRBV29-1 and TRBJ2-1; TCRdb calls TRBD2, which cannot be checked without DNA. The CDR3 loop spans 16 amino acids. Looked up from germline, CDR1 is SQVTM and CDR2 is ANQGSEA. CDR3: CSPEGGRPLSYNEQFF.

By frequency, this clonotype registers medium-sized. V and J are TRBV7-6 and TRBJ2-7. Germline V gene lookup returns CDR1 SGHVS and CDR2 FNYEAQ. The CDR3 is 14 residues long. This CDR3 reads CASSSRPPGYEQYF.

This clonotype is labeled medium-sized based on frequency. The chain combines TRBV23-1 with TRBJ2-4; TCRdb picks TRBD1, but there is no DNA to check that call. TRBV23-1 counts as an open reading frame of uncertain function. The CDR3 is made up of 21 amino acids. The CDR3: CANRPTRGVAVNFQAKNIQYF.